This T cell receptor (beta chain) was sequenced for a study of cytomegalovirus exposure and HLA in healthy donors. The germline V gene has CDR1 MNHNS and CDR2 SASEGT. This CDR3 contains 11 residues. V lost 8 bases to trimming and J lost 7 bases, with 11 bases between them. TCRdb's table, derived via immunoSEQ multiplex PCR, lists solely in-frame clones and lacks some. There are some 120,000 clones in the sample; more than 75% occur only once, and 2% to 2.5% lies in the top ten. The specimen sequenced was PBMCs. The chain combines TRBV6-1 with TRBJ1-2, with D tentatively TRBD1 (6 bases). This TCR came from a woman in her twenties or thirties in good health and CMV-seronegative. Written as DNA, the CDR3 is TGTGCCAGCGGTAACAGGGTTGGCTACACCTTC. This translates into CASGNRVGYTF.